This T cell receptor beta chain appears in the sequencing data of a study of blood T cell repertoires in COVID-19. Here immunoSEQ multiplex PCR was the method, and the copy in TCRdb shows in-frame clones only, minus some. The sample holds 85,000 to 120,000 clones, around 90% seen once. The CDR3 is 14 residues long. Germline trimming cut 4 bases from V and 4 bases from J; bases unmatched to any gene: 5. CDR1 SGDLS and CDR2 YYNGEE come from the germline V gene. Input material: peripheral blood. The V gene is TRBV9, the J gene TRBJ2-7; TRBD1 matches 10 bases. The TCR originated in a woman between 45 and 60 years old with COVID-19, enrolled during active disease. The CDR3 DNA follows: TGTGCCAGCAGCCCGGGACAGGGGACTTACGAGCAGTACTTC. Translating gives CASSPGQGTYEQYF.